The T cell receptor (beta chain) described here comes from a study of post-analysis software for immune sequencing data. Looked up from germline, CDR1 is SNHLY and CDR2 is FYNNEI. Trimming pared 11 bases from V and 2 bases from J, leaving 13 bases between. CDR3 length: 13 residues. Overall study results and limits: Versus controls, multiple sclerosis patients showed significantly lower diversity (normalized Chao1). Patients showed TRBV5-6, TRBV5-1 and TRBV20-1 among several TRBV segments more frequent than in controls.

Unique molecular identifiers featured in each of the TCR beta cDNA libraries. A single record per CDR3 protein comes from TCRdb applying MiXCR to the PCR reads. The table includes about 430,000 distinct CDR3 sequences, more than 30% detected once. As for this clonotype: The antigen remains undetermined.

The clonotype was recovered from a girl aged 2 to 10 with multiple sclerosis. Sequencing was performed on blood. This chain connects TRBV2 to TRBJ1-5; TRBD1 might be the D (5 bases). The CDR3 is CAGGRGGNQPQHF. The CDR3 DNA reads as TGTGCCGGGGGACGGGGAGGCAATCAGCCCCAGCATTTT.